Listed here are 4 T cell receptor beta chains from one sample, sequenced in a study of control samples from healthy donors and cancer patients. Assay used: immunoSEQ multiplex PCR; TCRdb lists only in-frame clones, some missing. Of around 190,000 clones listed, approximately 90% were seen once; the top ten hold more than 1.3%. Sequencing input: blood. The source of these receptors is a man aged 25 to 40 in good health.

The chain is built from TRBV24-1 and TRBJ1-5; D gene unclear. The CDR3 runs 13 residues. V lost 9 bases, J lost 2 bases, and 10 bases lay in between. Per germline, CDR1 KGHDR and CDR2 SFDVKD. The DNA of the CDR3 is TGTGCCACCCCGGGCTTAGGCAATCAGCCCCAGCATTTT. It yields the protein CATPGLGNQPQHF.

The V call is TRBV7-2, the J call TRBJ1-2, with D unresolved. CDR3 length equals 13 residues. Deletions cut 3 bases from V and 5 bases from J, with 10 bases between. The V gene's germline CDR1 is SGHTA and CDR2 FQGNSA. The DNA of the CDR3 is TGTGCCAGCAGCTTGCCCGCCGAGTATGGCTACACCTTC. This gives the protein CASSLPAEYGYTF.

As concerns this clone: Relative to the germline gene, one junction end is altered; a read error may explain this. This chain links TRBV7-2 with TRBJ1-1, with D uncertain. Germline CDR1 reads SGHTA; CDR2 reads FQGNSA. CDR3 length: 15 residues. The CDR3 region is CASSLAINTGTEAFF. The CDR3 DNA follows: TGTGCCAGCAGCCTAGCTATAAATACGGGCACTGAAGCTTTCTTT.

This chain connects TRBV19 to TRBJ1-6, with 7 bases fitting TRBD1. Trimming cost V 3 bases and J 5 bases; bases outside gene matches: 4. This CDR3 contains 15 residues. Per the germline V gene, CDR1 is LNHDA and CDR2 is SQIVND (reference sequence). The DNA of the CDR3 is TGTGCCAGTAGTATGGGTGACAGGGATAATTCACCCCTCCACTTT. Its translation is CASSMGDRDNSPLHF.